The subject of this entry is one T cell receptor (beta chain). V was trimmed by 2 bases and J by 5 bases, leaving 12 bases between them. This CDR3 has 14 residues. Germline V lookup: CDR1 MDHEN, CDR2 SYDVKM. This entry belongs to a study of blood T cell repertoires in COVID-19. For recovered donors of Cohort 3, there were two negative PCRs, clearance, or symptom resolution. The data were produced by immunoSEQ multiplex PCR, yet TCRdb's version contains in-frame clones alone and is incomplete. The sample holds 300,000 to 350,000 clones; around 90% are singletons and the top ten take 8% to 9.5%. The receptor comes from a woman under 30 who had recovered from COVID-19. The genes are TRBV28 and TRBJ1-2; the D gene is possibly TRBD1 (5 bases). The material sequenced was PBMCs or T cells enriched from blood (not recorded which). The CDR3 nucleotides read TGTGCCAGCAGTTTAGGCGGGGGGACGTATGGCTACACCTTC. Amino acids: CASSLGGGTYGYTF.